This TCR beta chain was obtained from a study of T cell responses to AZD1222 COVID-19 vaccine. General observations from the study: The study identified only six AZD1222 recipients as seropositive at baseline.

Produced via immunoSEQ multiplex PCR; TCRdb's table is partial and in-frame only. The table lists over 130,000 clones, 90% of them singletons, with roughly 1.7% in the top ten. The CDR3 consists of 15 residues. CDR1 and CDR2 from the germline V gene are SGDLS and YYNGEE. V lost 4 bases, J lost 1 base, and 7 bases stayed unmatched. A remark on this clone: Its antigen is not identified.

The sequence was obtained from an adult who received the AZD1222 COVID-19 vaccine. This chain links TRBV9 with TRBJ1-1; TRBD1 aligns across 7 bases. Sequencing used peripheral blood, obtained 28 days after the second AZD1222 dose. CDR3: CASSITGTANTEAFF. CDR3 in DNA: TGTGCCAGCAGCATCACCGGGACAGCGAACACTGAAGCTTTCTTT.